What follows is one T cell receptor (beta chain) and its context. Its specificity is not known. The data belong to a study of cytomegalovirus exposure and HLA in healthy donors. Study conclusions and caveats: The HLA-A and HLA-B alleles of most subjects were reportedly predicted accurately from TCR beta sequences. TCR beta V- and J-gene trimming, according to a later analysis, was linked to a missense DCLRE1C variant. Previous analysis showed most TCR beta V segments were productive about 87% or about 30% of the time.

Per germline, CDR1 ENHRY and CDR2 SYGVKD. The CDR3 length is 11 residues. The ends were cut back, 5 bases at V and 12 bases at J, with 11 bases in the middle. Primers: 60 Vbeta forward and 13 Jbeta reverse. Clones were read by immunoSEQ multiplex PCR, and TCRdb kept only the in-frame ones, dropping some. Of around 140,000 clones listed, around 9.7% were seen once; the top ten hold roughly 2%. The material sequenced was PBMCs. The V and J genes are TRBV10-3 and TRBJ2-1, with D perhaps TRBD2 (5 bases). This sequence originates from a man aged 50 to 60 in good health and CMV-seronegative. The CDR3 loop reads CAISRAERQFF. The CDR3 nucleotides read TGTGCCATCAGTCGAGCGGAGCGGCAGTTCTTC.